A selection of T cell receptor beta chains follows, all from one sample in a study of T cell responses to AZD1222 COVID-19 vaccine. Measured with immunoSEQ multiplex PCR; TCRdb has only the in-frame clones, and not every one. The sample has about 160,000 clones; about 88% are singletons. The sample was peripheral blood, taken on day 0 of AZD1222 vaccination. Every receptor here comes from an adult in good health. The CDR3 runs from the conserved cysteine through the conserved F or W. A D gene is named only where the DNA matches it firmly. Clone size is stated in some rows and not others, as once, few, many or a class when expanded.

.	TRBV7-9	TRBJ2-3	TRBD1	TGTGCCAGCAGTACTCACTCGGGACAGGGAGGTGATACGCAGTATTTT	CASSTHSGQGGDTQYF
.	TRBV7-2	TRBJ1-2	.	TGTGCCAGCACCAGACAGGACTATGGCTACACCTTC	CASTRQDYGYTF
.	TRBV6-5	TRBJ1-3	.	TGTGCCAGCACTCAATTTATCCTCTCTGGAAACACCATATATTTT	CASTQFILSGNTIYF
.	TRBV6-5	TRBJ1-5	TRBD1	TGTGCCAGCAGGCAACCAGCAGGGGGATCTCAGCCCCAGCATTTT	CASRQPAGGSQPQHF
once	TRBV7-2	TRBJ2-7	.	TGTGCCAGCAGCCCCCAGTTCCTAAGCTCCTACGAGCAGTACTTC	CASSPQFLSSYEQYF
.	TRBV11-2	TRBJ2-2	TRBD2	TGTGCCAGCACGGCGGCTAGCGGGCAGACCGGGGAGCTGTTTTTT	CASTAASGQTGELFF
once	TRBV19	TRBJ2-3	TRBD2	TGTGCCAGTAGTACTCTAGCGGGAGTAGCAGATACGCAGTATTTT	CASSTLAGVADTQYF
.	TRBV4-3	TRBJ2-3	.	TGCGCCAGCAGCCAAGACTTGGCAGGTACGCAGTATTTT	CASSQDLAGTQYF
.	TRBV9	TRBJ2-2	TRBD1	TGTGCCAGCAGCGCGGGGACAGGGGGGGTTCCCGGGGAGCTGTTTTTT	CASSAGTGGVPGELFF
.	TRBV23-1	TRBJ2-7	.	TGCGCCAGCACTCCAGGGTCCCAAACCTACGAGCAGTACTTC	CASTPGSQTYEQYF
.	TRBV14	TRBJ1-1	TRBD1	TGTGCCAGCAGCCACCCGACAGGGGTGAACACTGAAGCTTTCTTT	CASSHPTGVNTEAFF
many	TRBV11-3	TRBJ2-7	.	TGTGCCAGCAGCTTGGGGGGCCGAAATAAGCGCGAGCAGTACTTC	CASSLGGRNKREQYF
.	TRBV21-1	TRBJ2-5	.	TGTGCCAGCAGCCACCACGGGGGGTACTTC	CASSHHGGYF
.	TRBV3-1/TRBV3-2	TRBJ1-1	TRBD1	TGTGCCAGCAGCGCGGGACAGGGAGTGTCTGAAGCTTTCTTT	CASSAGQGVSEAFF
few	TRBV19	TRBJ1-2	.	TGTGCCAGTTACTACGGGCGGGATCCCGGCATTTATGGCTACACCTTC	CASYYGRDPGIYGYTF
.	TRBV28	TRBJ2-1	.	TGTGCCAGCAGTCCCCCCTGGGAGGGGGCCGGTGAGCAGTTCTTC	CASSPPWEGAGEQFF
.	TRBV27	TRBJ1-2	.	TGTGCCAGCAGTTTACAGGGGAGGGCTAACTATGGCTACACCTTC	CASSLQGRANYGYTF
.	TRBV27	TRBJ1-2	.	TGTGCCAGCAGTTCCAGGGGCGGTGGCTACACCTTC	CASSSRGGGYTF
.	TRBV5-5	TRBJ1-5	.	TGTGCCAGCAGTCCCCGGAGCAATCAGCCCCAGCATTTT	CASSPRSNQPQHF
.	TRBV9	TRBJ2-3	TRBD1	TGTGCCAGCAACCTCGGACAGGGGGTTTTCACAGATACGCAGTATTTT	CASNLGQGVFTDTQYF
.	TRBV20-1	TRBJ2-1	.	TGCAGTGCTAGAAAGGGGAATGAGCAGTTCTTC	CSARKGNEQFF
.	TRBV19	TRBJ1-5	.	TGTGCCAGTAGTATGGGCCAATCGAGCCACAATCAGCCCCAGCATTTT	CASSMGQSSHNQPQHF
.	TRBV7-9	TRBJ2-3	.	TGTGCCAGCACCAACGGTTTACCTGGGGATACGCAGTATTTT	CASTNGLPGDTQYF
.	TRBV5-1	TRBJ1-4	TRBD1	TGCGCCAGCAGCTTGGGACAGGGGTTAGGTGAAAAACTGTTTTTT	CASSLGQGLGEKLFF
.	TRBV30	TRBJ1-2	TRBD1	TGTGCCTGGAGTAGGGACAGCACTAACTATGGCTACACCTTC	CAWSRDSTNYGYTF
.	TRBV9	TRBJ2-3	.	TGTGCCAGCAGCCTAACTAGCAGTGGCACAGATACGCAGTATTTT	CASSLTSSGTDTQYF
.	TRBV11-1	TRBJ2-1	.	TGTGCCAGCAGCTTGTTCGCTCGTGGTAATGAGCAGTTCTTC	CASSLFARGNEQFF
.	TRBV5-1	TRBJ1-4	TRBD1	TGCGCCAGCAGCCCCCCGGACAGGATTAATGAAAAACTGTTTTTT	CASSPPDRINEKLFF
.	TRBV6-5	TRBJ1-1	TRBD1	TGTGCCGGAGTTCCGGGACAGTCGTTGGCTGAAGCTTTCTTT	CAGVPGQSLAEAFF
.	TRBV27	TRBJ1-1	.	TGTGCCAGCAGTTTTCGCCCTCTGAACACTGAAGCTTTCTTT	CASSFRPLNTEAFF
many	TRBV6-4	TRBJ2-3	.	TGTGCCAGCACCCAAAAAAGCGGATCCACAGATACGCAGTATTTT	CASTQKSGSTDTQYF
.	TRBV13	TRBJ2-7	.	TGTGCCAGCAGCCCCCCTATCGGGGGCTCCTACGAGCAGTACTTC	CASSPPIGGSYEQYF
.	TRBV30	TRBJ1-4	.	TGTGCCTGGAGTGTCGGGGCGGCTAATGAAAAACTGTTTTTT	CAWSVGAANEKLFF
.	TRBV6-5	TRBJ1-1	.	TGTGCCAGCAGTTACTCGATTGTTAGGGTAGACACTGAAGCTTTCTTT	CASSYSIVRVDTEAFF
.	TRBV2	TRBJ1-2	.	TGTGCCAGCAGTGACTTATACTATGGCTACACCTTC	CASSDLYYGYTF
.	TRBV7-9	TRBJ2-7	.	TGTGCCAGCAGCCCAGGAGGGAGTAGTAGGTACGAGCAGTACTTC	CASSPGGSSRYEQYF
.	TRBV7-2	TRBJ1-6	.	TGTGCCAGCAGCGTTGATAACGCGTCACCCCTCCACTTT	CASSVDNASPLHF
.	TRBV5-6	TRBJ1-1	.	TGTGCCAGCAGCTTGTTTAGACCGCGAGGGGCGACTTTCTTT	CASSLFRPRGATFF
.	TRBV4-3	TRBJ2-1	TRBD2	TGCGCCAGCAGCCAAGACGACCCTCGGCTAGCGGGAGCGAGTAATGAGCAGTTCTTC	CASSQDDPRLAGASNEQFF
.	TRBV6-2/TRBV6-3	TRBJ1-5	.	TGTGCCAGCAGTTACTGGACGGACAATCAGCCCCAGCATTTT	CASSYWTDNQPQHF
.	TRBV9	TRBJ2-1	TRBD2	TGTGCCAGCAGCGTTACTAGCGGGAGAGGGAGCTCCTACAATGAGCAGTTCTTC	CASSVTSGRGSSYNEQFF
.	TRBV24-1	TRBJ1-5	TRBD1	TGTGCCCCTGGGACAGGGGCCCTTAATCAGCCCCAGCATTTT	CAPGTGALNQPQHF
.	TRBV27	TRBJ2-5	.	TGTGCCAGCAGGCCCCAGGGGAGGGAGACCCAGTACTTC	CASRPQGRETQYF
few	TRBV6-1	TRBJ2-2	TRBD2	TGTGCCAGCAGTGAGGAAGCGGGGGCGGCGAACACCGGGGAGCTGTTTTTT	CASSEEAGAANTGELFF
.	TRBV19	TRBJ2-7	.	TGTGCCAGTAGTCCCCGCTCTTCGCCCGTGGATGAGCAGTACTTC	CASSPRSSPVDEQYF
.	TRBV5-1	TRBJ2-3	.	TGCGCCAGCAGCCTGGGGAGTCCAGATACGCAGTATTTT	CASSLGSPDTQYF
.	TRBV10-3	TRBJ2-3	.	TGTGCCATCAGCGGGGACTCCCCCACAGATACGCAGTATTTT	CAISGDSPTDTQYF
.	TRBV27	TRBJ1-5	.	TGTGCCAGCAGCCAAAAGTTTCAATCTGACAGGAACAATCAGCCCCAGCATTTT	CASSQKFQSDRNNQPQHF
once	TRBV27	TRBJ2-5	.	TGTGCCAGCAGTTCGACCCTCCAAGAGACCCAGTACTTC	CASSSTLQETQYF
.	TRBV7-2	TRBJ1-2	.	TGTGCCAGCAGCTCAGGGGCAGGGCACTATGGCTACACCTTC	CASSSGAGHYGYTF
.	TRBV9	TRBJ1-1	TRBD1	TGTGCCAGCAGCGGTGACAGGGTGAACACTGAAGCTTTCTTT	CASSGDRVNTEAFF
once	TRBV5-4	TRBJ1-4	.	TGTGCCAGCAGCTCCCCGAATGAAAAACTGTTTTTT	CASSSPNEKLFF
.	TRBV5-1	TRBJ2-2	TRBD1	TGCGCCAGCAGCCTACCGGGACAGCGCACCGGGGAGCTGTTTTTT	CASSLPGQRTGELFF
.	TRBV18	TRBJ1-5	TRBD1	TGTGCCAGCTCCCCACGACAGGGCCTTAATCAGCCCCAGCATTTT	CASSPRQGLNQPQHF
.	TRBV4-1	TRBJ2-3	.	TGCGCCAGCAGCCAACTTCGACCCCAAGATACGCAGTATTTT	CASSQLRPQDTQYF
.	TRBV11-3	TRBJ1-1	.	.	CASSFGPGTEAFF
.	TRBV3-1/TRBV3-2	TRBJ1-2	TRBD1	TGTGCCAGCAGCCACCCCCCCGGAGGGGGCGGGGGCTACACCTTC	CASSHPPGGGGGYTF
.	TRBV5-1	TRBJ2-3	TRBD2	TGCGCCAGCAGCGCGGGAGCCCTGAGTACAACAGATACGCAGTATTTT	CASSAGALSTTDTQYF
.	TRBV11-3	TRBJ1-1	.	TGTGCCAGCAACCCTCGGGATTGTCCGCGTAACACTGAAGCTTTCTTT	CASNPRDCPRNTEAFF
.	TRBV7-2	TRBJ2-2	.	TGTGCCAGCAGCTTAGGGGGTACCGCCGGGGAGCTGTTTTTT	CASSLGGTAGELFF